This T cell receptor (beta chain) was documented in a study of cytomegalovirus exposure and HLA in healthy donors. The PCR employed 60 Vbeta primers together with 13 Jbeta primers. The assay was immunoSEQ multiplex PCR, and TCRdb's table has in-frame clones only and misses some. Of about 180,000 clones in the sample, roughly 77% are singletons; the top ten hold approximately 2.1%. CDR3 length: 16 residues. V trimming: 0 bases; J trimming: 8 bases; junction bases outside the gene matches: 11. Per the germline V gene, CDR1 is LNHNV and CDR2 is YYDKDF (reference sequence). The sequence derives from a woman aged 25 to 39 in good health and CMV-seronegative. V gene TRBV15 combines with J gene TRBJ2-3, with 7 nucleotides matching TRBD2. Material for sequencing was PBMCs. The CDR3 coding sequence is TGTGCCACCAGCAGAGATTGGGGGAGAGCGGGGAGTACGCAGTATTTT. As protein: CATSRDWGRAGSTQYF.